These 16 T cell receptor beta chains originate from one sample sequenced in a study of T cells in Graves' hyperthyroidism and ophthalmopathy. Amplification yielded TCR beta CDR3 regions, with RNA transcripts as the source. The primer set for the first-round RT-PCR of the TCR CDR3 was HTBI. A single record per CDR3 protein comes from TCRdb applying MiXCR to the multiplex PCR reads. The sample consists of approximately 600,000 distinct CDR3 sequences, more than 20% of them appearing once. The sequencing sample was made of blood. The origin of the receptors is a man aged 25 to 40 with Graves' ophthalmopathy.

This clonotype was counted many times. The chain links TRBV7-8 to TRBJ1-1, with unresolved D. Trimming shortened V by 3 bases and J by 3 bases, and 8 bases separated the two germline ends. The CDR3 is 13 amino acids. Germline V gene data show CDR1 as SGHVS and CDR2 as FQNEAQ. CDR3 sequence reads: CASSFLLDTEAFF. The CDR3 nucleotides are TGTGCCAGCAGCTTTCTCCTAGACACTGAAGCTTTCTTT.

This clonotype was observed a handful of times. One junction end does not reproduce the germline sequence, and a read error may be involved. CDR3 nucleotide sequence: TGTGCCAGCTCCCCACAGGGAAGTCCTGGAAACACCATATATTTT. This sequence encodes CASSPQGSPGNTIYF. The rearrangement joins TRBV18 to TRBJ1-3; a possible D gene is TRBD1 (6 bases). Germline loops: CDR1 KGHSH, CDR2 LQKENI. The CDR3 has 15 residues.

This clonotype was found a few times. This chain uses TRBV27 with TRBJ2-3; TRBD1 matches 8 bases. This CDR3 is 15 amino acids long. J was trimmed by 6 bases and V by 6 bases; bases with no gene match: 11. Germline V CDR1 and CDR2: MNHEY, SMNVEV (reference sequence). The CDR3 spells CASRALQGARDTQYF. Written as DNA, the CDR3 is TGTGCCAGCAGAGCTCTGCAGGGGGCTAGGGATACGCAGTATTTT.

This clonotype was recorded a few times. The CDR3 loop reads CAWSVPSKSNQPQHF. The CDR3 DNA is TGTGCCTGGAGTGTACCCTCGAAGAGCAATCAGCCCCAGCATTTT. This chain joins TRBV30 and TRBJ1-5, with D uncertain. The CDR3 is made up of 15 amino acids. Germline V lookup: CDR1 GTSNPN, CDR2 SVGIG (reference sequence). V dropped 0 bases and J dropped 1 base, with 10 bases sitting between them. The variable domain in full, completed from reference TRBV30 and TRBJ1-5, reads SQTIHQWPATLVQPVGSPLSLECTVEGTSNPNLYWYRQAAGRGLQLLFYSVGIGQISSEVPQNLSASRPQDRQFILSSKKLLLSDSGFYLCAWSVPSKSNQPQHFGDGTRLSIL.

Remarks on this clonotype: An end of the junction does not agree with germline; a read error may underlie this. This chain joins TRBV7-9 and TRBJ2-2, with TRBD2 matching over 8 bases. CDR1 is SEHNR, CDR2 FQNEAQ, per germline (reference sequence). The CDR3 is 15 residues long. The CDR3 DNA reads as TGTGCCAGCAGCTTTACTAGCGGAGGCACCGGGAAGCTGTTTTTT. Amino acid sequence: CASSFTSGGTGKLFF.

This clonotype was seen only a few times. The rearrangement links TRBV7-9 to TRBJ1-1; possibly TRBD1 for D (5 bases). In germline, CDR1 is SEHNR, CDR2 FQNEAQ (reference sequence). There are 14 residues in the CDR3. Deletions cut 6 bases from V and 1 base from J, with 12 bases between. The CDR3 reads CASRGPGPNTEAFF. Written as DNA, the CDR3 is TGTGCCAGCAGGGGTCCGGGGCCGAACACTGAAGCTTTCTTT.

The J gene is TRBJ2-7, the V gene TRBV19, with D perhaps TRBD2 (5 bases). Germline V gene sequence: CDR1 LNHDA, CDR2 SQIVND (reference sequence). The V and J ends lost 5 bases and 5 bases respectively, with 19 bases between them. The CDR3 sequence is 15 residues long. The CDR3 loop reads CASSVWKRAVDEQYF. CDR3 coding DNA: TGTGCCAGTAGTGTGTGGAAGAGGGCGGTGGACGAGCAGTACTTC.

This clonotype showed up many times. The chain combines TRBV3-1 with TRBJ1-2; D remains unclear. Germline V gene lookup returns CDR1 LGHDT and CDR2 YNNKEL (reference sequence). V was clipped by 0 bases and J by 8 bases, with 13 bases between them. This CDR3 is 14 amino acids long. The CDR3 DNA follows: TGTGCCAGCAGCCAAGATCACTCGGGAAACGGCTACACCTTC. It codes for CASSQDHSGNGYTF.

This clonotype has just a few counts. The CDR3 region has the DNA TGTGCCAGCAGTTCACCTGGACAGGGGGCATCCTACGAGCAGTACTTC. Its protein is CASSSPGQGASYEQYF. The V and J genes are TRBV28 and TRBJ2-7; 11 positions agree with TRBD1. V shed 4 bases, J shed 1 base, and the junction held 6 bases outside the gene matches. The CDR3 totals 16 residues. Germline CDR1 reads MDHEN; CDR2 reads SYDVKM.

The CDR3 sequence: CASSLEGPWEKAFF. CDR3 bases: TGTGCCAGCAGTTTGGAAGGGCCCTGGGAAAAAGCTTTCTTT. The chain employs TRBV6-9 and TRBJ1-1, with no clear D. Germline V gene data show CDR1 as MNHGY and CDR2 as SVAAGI. The CDR3 contains 14 residues. Trimming cost V 4 bases and J 9 bases, with 18 bases left between them.

The chain recombines TRBV10-3 with TRBJ1-1; 7 bases are shared with TRBD1. The CDR3 sequence is 14 residues long. Losses at the gene ends were 6 bases for V and 2 bases for J; bases not matched to a gene: 6. Per the germline V gene, CDR1 is ENHRY and CDR2 is SYGVKD. In DNA form, the CDR3 reads TGTGCCATCAGCGTTACAGGGGCCAACACTGAAGCTTTCTTT. It specifies CAISVTGANTEAFF.

Notes on this clonotype: Being one base from a much bigger clone, this may be a read error. V usage is TRBV28 and J usage is TRBJ2-3, with D hard to call. The length of the CDR3 is 16 residues. Between the trimmed V and J ends, which lost 5 bases and 2 bases, there was a span of 17 bases. Germline V CDR1 and CDR2: MDHEN, SYDVKM. The CDR3 is CASSLTGDKTTDTQYF. Written as DNA, the CDR3 is TGTGCCAGCAGTCTAACCGGCGACAAGACCACAGATACGCAGTATTTT.

At least ten counts were recorded for this clonotype. The chain is built from TRBV6-2 or TRBV6-3 and TRBJ1-1; 7 bases are shared with TRBD1. The CDR3 runs to 12 residues. The germline CDR1 and CDR2 sequences are MNHEY and SVGEGT. V shed 6 bases, J shed 10 bases, and the junction held 8 bases outside the gene matches. In DNA form, the CDR3 reads TGTGCCAGCAGCTCCTCGAGGGGGCGAGCTTTCTTT. It specifies CASSSSRGRAFF.

Only a few counts were recorded for this clonotype. The chain carries TRBV10-3 and TRBJ2-3; no reliable D call. Deletions cut 10 bases from V and 0 bases from J, with 14 bases between. The CDR3 is 14 amino acids. CDR1 is ENHRY, CDR2 SYGVKD, per germline. This CDR3 is CATRVQPSTDTQYF. DNA of the CDR3: TGTGCCACCAGAGTACAGCCTAGCACAGATACGCAGTATTTT.

This clonotype was observed a few times. This chain links TRBV20-1 with TRBJ2-5, with TRBD2 matching 7 bases. J gave up 7 bases and V 5 bases, and 13 bases lay outside the gene matches. The CDR3 extends over 14 amino acids. Germline CDR1 DFQATT, CDR2 SNEGSKA (reference sequence). This chain's CDR3 is CSARGFAGEATQYF. CDR3 coding DNA: TGCAGTGCTCGAGGGTTTGCGGGAGAAGCGACCCAGTACTTC.

In this sample, this clonotype turned up many times. V and J are TRBV10-3 and TRBJ2-1, with TRBD2 identical over 11 bases. Germline CDR1 is ENHRY and CDR2 is SYGVKD. V trimming: 2 bases; J trimming: 5 bases; junction bases outside the gene matches: 5. This CDR3 has 16 residues. CDR3 loop: CAISEGSGRADNEQFF. DNA for the CDR3: TGTGCCATCAGTGAGGGTAGCGGGAGGGCCGACAATGAGCAGTTCTTC.